These 30 T cell receptor beta chains came from one sample sequenced in a study of blood T cell repertoires in COVID-19. Data came from immunoSEQ multiplex PCR; TCRdb stores just in-frame clones and leaves some out. In the table there are 65,000 to 75,000 clones, 83% of which are singletons. Sequenced material: peripheral blood. These receptors originate from a man older than 75 with acute or convalescent COVID-19.

V gene TRBV28 combines with J gene TRBJ1-2, with TRBD1 identical over 10 bases. The CDR3 contains 15 residues. The V gene's germline CDR1 is MDHEN and CDR2 SYDVKM. V was pared by 5 bases and J by 2 bases, with 5 bases of the junction left unmatched. The DNA for the CDR3 is TGTGCCAGCAGTCTACCGGGACAGGGGAACTATGGCTACACCTTC. Its protein product is CASSLPGQGNYGYTF.

The rearrangement links TRBV7-9 to TRBJ2-3; D remains ambiguous. V was shortened by 6 bases and J by 0 bases, with 7 bases between the two germline ends. Germline-derived CDR1 and CDR2 are SEHNR and FQNEAQ (reference sequence). The CDR3 has 13 residues. Here the CDR3 DNA reads TGTGCCAGCAGACTTGTTAGCACAGATACGCAGTATTTT. It specifies CASRLVSTDTQYF.

This clone appeared a single time. V and J are TRBV5-6 and TRBJ1-5, with D possibly matching TRBD1 (5 bases). The germline V gene has CDR1 SGHDT and CDR2 YYEEEE. There are 15 residues in the CDR3. Trimming cost V 4 bases and J 5 bases, with 16 bases left between them. The CDR3 DNA is TGTGCCAGCAGCGAGGGAGGAGCGGGGCATCAGCCCCAGCATTTT. Its protein product is CASSEGGAGHQPQHF. Variable domain in full (rest from reference TRBV5-6 and TRBJ1-5): DAGVTQSPTHLIKTRGQQVTLRCSPKSGHDTVSWYQQALGQGPQFIFQYYEEEERQRGNFPDRFSGHQFPNYSSELNVNALLLGDSALYLCASSEGGAGHQPQHFGDGTRLSIL.

The gene calls are TRBV18 and TRBJ1-1, with D perhaps matching TRBD1 (5 bases). V was pared by 2 bases and J by 4 bases, with 8 bases between. Germline V lookup: CDR1 KGHSH, CDR2 LQKENI. This CDR3 has 13 amino acids. The CDR3 coding sequence is TGTGCCAGCTCACCATCTAGGGGCACTGAAGCTTTCTTT. Protein product: CASSPSRGTEAFF.

The genes are TRBV14 and TRBJ2-7, with 11 bases that match TRBD1. This CDR3 has 19 amino acids. CDR1 SGHDN and CDR2 FVKESK come from the germline V gene. The J segment lost 0 bases and the V segment lost 0 bases, leaving 10 bases of the junction unmatched. In nucleotides, the CDR3 is TGTGCCAGCAGCCAAGAAAAGGACAGGGGGCTAGCGGGCTCCTACGAGCAGTACTTC. Its protein is CASSQEKDRGLAGSYEQYF.

The J gene is TRBJ1-4, the V gene TRBV19; 9 bases are a match to TRBD1. Germline CDR1 is LNHDA and CDR2 is SQIVND (reference sequence). CDR3 length equals 15 residues. V lost 4 bases to trimming and J lost 7 bases; unmatched junction nucleotides: 7. The CDR3 DNA is TGTGCCAGTAGTACAGACAGGGGGATTGGTGAAAAACTGTTTTTT. This codes for CASSTDRGIGEKLFF.

This clone was detected a few times. The J gene is TRBJ2-7, the V gene TRBV11-3, with 9 bases aligning to TRBD2. Germline V CDR1 and CDR2: SGHNT, YENEEA. J gave up 3 bases and V 1 base, and 4 bases lay outside the gene matches. The CDR3 runs to 15 residues. The CDR3 bases are TGTGCCAGCAGCTTAGCGGCTAGCGGGGTCTACGAGCAGTACTTC. Translated: CASSLAASGVYEQYF.

The J gene is TRBJ2-2, the V gene TRBV9, with TRBD2 matching over 12 bases. J was trimmed by 0 bases and V by 4 bases; bases with no gene match: 10. CDR3 size: 19 residues. Germline V gives CDR1 SGDLS, CDR2 YYNGEE. CDR3 in DNA: TGTGCCAGCAGCAACCGCCCCGGGACTAGCGGGTCGAACACCGGGGAGCTGTTTTTT. Protein sequence: CASSNRPGTSGSNTGELFF.

This clone was picked up one time. The rearrangement joins TRBV11-2 to TRBJ1-1; D possibly corresponds to TRBD1 (5 bases). Trimming removed 4 bases from V and 1 base from J, with 10 bases in between. Germline V gives CDR1 SGHAT, CDR2 FQNNGV. The CDR3 is 14 amino acids. CDR3 sequence reads: CASSSFQGNTEAFF. CDR3 DNA sequence: TGTGCCAGCAGCTCATTCCAGGGGAACACTGAAGCTTTCTTT. The entire variable domain, with the rest obtained from reference TRBV11-2 and TRBJ1-1, is as follows: EAGVAQSPRYKIIEKRQSVAFWCNPISGHATLYWYQQILGQGPKLLIQFQNNGVVDDSQLPKDRFSAERLKGVDSTLKIQPAKLEDSAVYLCASSSFQGNTEAFFGQGTRLTVV.

The rearrangement uses TRBV4-3 and TRBJ1-1, with D maybe TRBD1 (5 bases). From germline, CDR1 is LGHNA and CDR2 YSLEER. The CDR3 has 15 amino acids. V was cut by 4 bases and J by 1 base, with 13 bases left in between. The CDR3 DNA sequence: TGCGCCAGCAGCCGAGACGCAACAGGGAACACTGAAGCTTTCTTT. Its translation: CASSRDATGNTEAFF.

The V call is TRBV29-1, the J call TRBJ2-2; D possibly corresponds to TRBD2 (6 bases). Germline CDR1 is SQVTM and CDR2 is ANQGSEA. The V and J ends lost 4 bases and 1 base respectively, with 13 bases between them. This CDR3 comprises 15 residues. The chain's CDR3 is CSVGREGVNTGELFF. In DNA form, the CDR3 reads TGCAGCGTTGGGAGGGAAGGGGTGAACACCGGGGAGCTGTTTTTT.

The genes are TRBV19 and TRBJ1-2; D is unresolved. The V gene lost 0 bases and the J gene lost 8 bases, with 16 bases spanning the gap. This CDR3 contains 15 residues. Germline V CDR1 and CDR2: LNHDA, SQIVND (reference sequence). DNA for the CDR3: TGTGCCAGTAGTATAGACATACTGACGTCCGGGGGCTACACCTTC. It is translated as CASSIDILTSGGYTF.

The gene calls are TRBV7-9 and TRBJ2-7; 9 bases match TRBD1. The CDR3 is 15 amino acids. CDR1 and CDR2 from the germline V gene are SEHNR and FQNEAQ (reference sequence). The ends lost 7 bases at V and 2 bases at J; junction bases unmatched: 9. In DNA, the CDR3 is TGTGCCAGCATCCCTTATAGGACAGGGGCCTACGAGCAGTACTTC. Translation gives CASIPYRTGAYEQYF.

V and J are TRBV5-1 and TRBJ1-1; 7 bases align to TRBD1. V lost 2 bases to trimming and J lost 1 base; unmatched junction nucleotides: 2. Looked up from germline, CDR1 is SGHRS and CDR2 is YFSETQ. This CDR3 region has 14 residues. This CDR3 reads CASSFQGENTEAFF. DNA for the CDR3: TGCGCCAGCAGCTTTCAGGGGGAGAACACTGAAGCTTTCTTT. The variable domain in full, with the rest retrieved from reference TRBV5-1 and TRBJ1-1, is KAGVTQTPRYLIKTRGQQVTLSCSPISGHRSVSWYQQTPGQGLQFLFEYFSETQRNKGNFPGRFSGRQFSNSRSEMNVSTLELGDSALYLCASSFQGENTEAFFGQGTRLTVV.

This clone was seen once. The chain uses TRBV6-2 or TRBV6-3 and TRBJ1-1; tentatively, D is TRBD1 (5 bases). This CDR3 contains 16 residues. Germline V gene sequence: CDR1 MNHEY, CDR2 SVGEGT. The V end lost 5 bases, the J end lost 1 base, and 17 bases lay between the germline ends. The CDR3 coding sequence is TGTGCCAGCAGTCCCGGAAGGGGAAATCAGAACACTGAAGCTTTCTTT. It is translated as CASSPGRGNQNTEAFF.

V gene TRBV6-2 or TRBV6-3 combines with J gene TRBJ2-1, with a weak D call TRBD2 (5 bases). In germline, CDR1 is MNHEY, CDR2 SVGEGT. V shed 6 bases and J shed 6 bases, with 15 bases lying between them. The CDR3 is 14 amino acids. As DNA, the CDR3 is TGTGCCAGCAGCCAGACGAGGGAATCCAATGAGCAGTTCTTC. Amino acid sequence: CASSQTRESNEQFF.

The chain carries TRBV5-5 and TRBJ1-1; D is uncertain. This CDR3 has 13 amino acids. V gave up 0 bases and J gave up 3 bases, with 6 bases separating them. The germline CDR1 and CDR2 sequences are SGHKS and YYEKEE (reference sequence). In nucleotides, the CDR3 is TGTGCCAGCAGCTTGGTAGATGACACTGAAGCTTTCTTT. Its protein is CASSLVDDTEAFF. Combining the CDR3 with reference TRBV5-5 and TRBJ1-1 gives the whole variable domain DAGVTQSPTHLIKTRGQQVTLRCSPISGHKSVSWYQQVLGQGPQFIFQYYEKEERGRGNFPDRFSARQFPNYSSELNVNALLLGDSALYLCASSLVDDTEAFFGQGTRLTVV.

The chain links TRBV6-1 to TRBJ1-4, with 8 bases matching TRBD1. V gave up 2 bases and J gave up 0 bases; unmatched junction bases: 5. In germline, CDR1 is MNHNS, CDR2 SASEGT. This CDR3 has 17 amino acids. CDR3 protein: CASSEQGAGATNEKLFF. DNA for the CDR3: TGTGCCAGCAGTGAACAGGGGGCCGGGGCAACTAATGAAAAACTGTTTTTT.

The V gene is TRBV7-6, the J gene TRBJ2-2; the D gene is possibly TRBD2 (6 bases). The V end was cut by 5 bases, the J end by 4 bases, with 14 bases between. The CDR3 consists of 15 residues. The V gene's germline CDR1 is SGHVS and CDR2 FNYEAQ. The CDR3 sequence: CASSHREFSTGELFF. The CDR3 DNA is TGTGCCAGCAGCCACCGGGAGTTTAGCACCGGGGAGCTGTTTTTT.

This clone was observed once. This rearrangement joins TRBV19 to TRBJ1-1; the match to TRBD1 covers 8 bases. V shed 5 bases, J shed 0 bases, and the junction held 2 bases outside the gene matches. CDR3 length equals 14 residues. The V gene's germline CDR1 is LNHDA and CDR2 SQIVND (reference sequence). CDR3 DNA sequence: TGTGCCAGTAGTCGACAGGGGTTGAACACTGAAGCTTTCTTT. Protein product: CASSRQGLNTEAFF.

This clone occurred a few times. The chain links TRBV2 to TRBJ2-3; D is possibly TRBD1 (5 bases). Germline assignment: CDR1 SNHLY and CDR2 FYNNEI. This CDR3 is 13 amino acids long. Deletions cut 1 base from V and 6 bases from J, with 8 bases between. The CDR3 region has the DNA TGTGCCAGCAGTGAAGGCAACAGGGATACGCAGTATTTT. Translating it yields CASSEGNRDTQYF. Looking up the rest from reference TRBV2 and TRBJ2-3 gives the full variable domain: EPEVTQTPSHQVTQMGQEVILRCVPISNHLYFYWYRQILGQKVEFLVSFYNNEISEKSEIFDDQFSVERPDGSNFTLKIRSTKLEDSAMYFCASSEGNRDTQYFGPGTRLTVL.

This clone was observed a handful of times. This chain uses TRBV19 with TRBJ2-7, with a weak D call TRBD2 (6 bases). This CDR3 has 14 amino acids. The germline gives CDR1 LNHDA, CDR2 SQIVND (reference sequence). Trimming took off 4 bases at V and 3 bases at J, with 13 bases between the two ends. CDR3 coding DNA: TGTGCCAGTAGTAGATCTAGCGACCTCTACGAGCAGTACTTC. Translation: CASSRSSDLYEQYF.

The chain uses TRBV28 and TRBJ1-2; D unclear. Germline V gene data show CDR1 as MDHEN and CDR2 as SYDVKM. Trimming removed 1 base at V and 3 bases at J, with 3 bases between. The CDR3 is 12 residues long. CDR3 loop: CASSLFDYGYTF. CDR3 in DNA: TGTGCCAGCAGTTTATTCGACTATGGCTACACCTTC.

The chain has TRBV10-3 and TRBJ1-5, with D maybe TRBD1 (5 bases). V lost 6 bases and J lost 0, with 12 bases in between. Germline CDR1 is ENHRY and CDR2 is SYGVKD. The length of the CDR3 is 15 residues. The CDR3 region is CAISPGAVSNQPQHF. CDR3 DNA sequence: TGTGCCATCAGCCCTGGGGCAGTTAGCAATCAGCCCCAGCATTTT.

The chain uses TRBV7-3 and TRBJ2-7, with 10 bases identical to TRBD2. Unmatched junction bases numbered 7, after V lost 0 bases and J lost 5 bases. The CDR3 is 16 amino acids. Germline loops: CDR1 SGHTA, CDR2 FQGTGA. In nucleotides, the CDR3 is TGTGCCAGCAGCTTAACGGTCTCTAGCGGGAGCCACGAGCAGTACTTC. It is translated as CASSLTVSSGSHEQYF.

The chain couples TRBV11-3 to TRBJ2-5; D uncertain. Trimming left V 0 bases short and J 5 bases short, with 7 bases between. CDR1 is SGHNT and CDR2 is YENEEA in the germline V gene. The CDR3 totals 13 residues. For the CDR3, the DNA is TGTGCCAGCAGCTTAGATTCGCGGGAGACCCAGTACTTC. It yields the protein CASSLDSRETQYF.

This chain joins TRBV7-9 and TRBJ2-1, with 15 bases that match TRBD2. Germline V gene lookup returns CDR1 SEHNR and CDR2 FQNEAQ (reference sequence). The CDR3 runs 17 residues. V shed 1 base and J 6 bases; nucleotides not matched to a gene: 4. Here the CDR3 DNA reads TGTGCCAGCAGCTTAGGAGGACTAGCGGGAGGGCCCAATGAGCAGTTCTTC. Translated: CASSLGGLAGGPNEQFF.

The chain has TRBV29-1 and TRBJ2-7; D is perhaps TRBD1 (5 bases). The CDR3 spans 13 residues. Trimming cost V 4 bases and J 7 bases, with 17 bases left between them. The germline V gene encodes CDR1 SQVTM and CDR2 ANQGSEA. CDR3 sequence reads: CSVVGQQSLEQYF. As DNA, the CDR3 is TGCAGCGTTGTGGGGCAGCAAAGTCTTGAGCAGTACTTC.

This clone showed up many times. This chain uses TRBV4-1 with TRBJ1-5; the D gene is possibly TRBD1 (5 bases). The CDR3 extends over 14 amino acids. Between the trimmed V and J ends, which lost 3 bases and 4 bases, there was a span of 10 bases. Germline CDR1 MGHRA, CDR2 YSYEKL. The CDR3 DNA sequence: TGCGCCAGCAGCCAGACAGACGATAATCAGCCCCAGCATTTT. Amino acid sequence: CASSQTDDNQPQHF.

The chain has TRBV18 and TRBJ2-2; 7 bases are shared with TRBD1. V was clipped by 6 bases and J by 7 bases; unmatched bases: 14. Germline CDR1 KGHSH, CDR2 LQKENI. CDR3 length equals 16 residues. The CDR3 here is CASSPSLGGAGGELFF. The CDR3 DNA reads as TGTGCCAGCTCCCCTTCGTTAGGGGGCGCCGGCGGGGAGCTGTTTTTT.